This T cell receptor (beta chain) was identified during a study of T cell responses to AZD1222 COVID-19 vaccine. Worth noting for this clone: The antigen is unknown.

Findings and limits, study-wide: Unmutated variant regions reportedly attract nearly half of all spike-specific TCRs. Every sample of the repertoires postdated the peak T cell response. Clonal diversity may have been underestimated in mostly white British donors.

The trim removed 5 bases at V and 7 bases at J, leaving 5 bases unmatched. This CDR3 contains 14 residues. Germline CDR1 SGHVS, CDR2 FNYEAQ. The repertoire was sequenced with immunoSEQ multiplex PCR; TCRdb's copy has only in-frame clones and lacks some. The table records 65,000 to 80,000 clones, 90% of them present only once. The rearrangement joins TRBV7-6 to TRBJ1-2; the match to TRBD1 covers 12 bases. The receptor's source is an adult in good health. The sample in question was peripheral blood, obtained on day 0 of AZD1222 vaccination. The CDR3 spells CASSRGTGGGGYTF. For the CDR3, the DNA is TGTGCCAGCAGCCGGGGGACAGGGGGCGGTGGCTACACCTTC.